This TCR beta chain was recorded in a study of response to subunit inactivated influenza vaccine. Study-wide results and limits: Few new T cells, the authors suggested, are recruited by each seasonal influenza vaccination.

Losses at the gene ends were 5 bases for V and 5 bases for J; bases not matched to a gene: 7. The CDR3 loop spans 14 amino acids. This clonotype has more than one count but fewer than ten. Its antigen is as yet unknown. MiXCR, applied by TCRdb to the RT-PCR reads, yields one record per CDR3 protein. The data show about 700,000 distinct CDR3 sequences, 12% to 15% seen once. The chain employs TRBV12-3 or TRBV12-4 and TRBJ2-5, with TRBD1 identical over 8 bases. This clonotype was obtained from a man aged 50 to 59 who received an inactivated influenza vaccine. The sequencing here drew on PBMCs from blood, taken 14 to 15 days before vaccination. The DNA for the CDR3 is TGTGCCAGCAGTCTTCAGGGGGCGTGGGAGACCCAGTACTTC. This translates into CASSLQGAWETQYF.